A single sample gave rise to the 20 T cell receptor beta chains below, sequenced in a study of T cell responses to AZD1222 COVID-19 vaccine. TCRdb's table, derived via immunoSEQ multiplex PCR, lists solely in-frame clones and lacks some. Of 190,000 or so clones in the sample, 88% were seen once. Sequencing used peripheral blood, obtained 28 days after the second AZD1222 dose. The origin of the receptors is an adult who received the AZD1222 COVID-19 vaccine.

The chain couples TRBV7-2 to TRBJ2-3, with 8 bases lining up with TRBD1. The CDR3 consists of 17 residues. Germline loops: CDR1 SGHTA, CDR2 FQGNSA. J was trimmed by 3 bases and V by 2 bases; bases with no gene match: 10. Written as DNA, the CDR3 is TGTGCCAGCAGCTTAACCGGGGCCAGGGGGCGTACAGATACGCAGTATTTT. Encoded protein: CASSLTGARGRTDTQYF.

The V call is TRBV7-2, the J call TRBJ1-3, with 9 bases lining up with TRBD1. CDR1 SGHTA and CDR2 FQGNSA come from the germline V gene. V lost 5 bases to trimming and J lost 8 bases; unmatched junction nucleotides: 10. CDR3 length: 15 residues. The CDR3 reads CASSPTGQGRDTIYF. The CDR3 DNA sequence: TGTGCCAGCAGCCCAACGGGACAGGGCAGGGACACCATATATTTT.

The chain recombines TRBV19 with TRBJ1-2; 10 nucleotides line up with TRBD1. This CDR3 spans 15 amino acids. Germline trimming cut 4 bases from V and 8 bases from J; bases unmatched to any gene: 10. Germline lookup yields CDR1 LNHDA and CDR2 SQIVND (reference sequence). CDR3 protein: CASSTSPGQGFGYTF. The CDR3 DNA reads TGTGCCAGTAGTACCTCCCCGGGACAGGGGTTCGGCTACACCTTC.

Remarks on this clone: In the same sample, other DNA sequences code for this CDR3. The CDR3, as DNA: TGTGCCAGCAGTTTGAACCCAAATCAGCCCCAGCATTTT. It yields the protein CASSLNPNQPQHF. The rearrangement uses TRBV27 and TRBJ1-5; unclear D gene. V lost 3 bases and J lost 4, with 7 bases in between. The germline CDR1 and CDR2 sequences are MNHEY and SMNVEV (reference sequence). This CDR3 is built from 13 residues.

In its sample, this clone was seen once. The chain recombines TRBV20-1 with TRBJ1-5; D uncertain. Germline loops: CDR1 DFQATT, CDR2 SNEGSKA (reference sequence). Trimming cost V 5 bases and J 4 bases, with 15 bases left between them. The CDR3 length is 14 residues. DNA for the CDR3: TGCAGTGCTCGTGGAGACATCCAAAATCAGCCCCAGCATTTT. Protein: CSARGDIQNQPQHF.

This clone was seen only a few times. The CDR3 here is CASSLTDLYEQYF. The DNA for the CDR3 is TGTGCCAGCAGCTTAACAGACCTTTACGAGCAGTACTTC. The genes are TRBV7-8 and TRBJ2-7; D is undetermined. V dropped 2 bases and J dropped 4 bases, with 9 bases sitting between them. This CDR3 has 13 residues. Germline CDR1 SGHVS, CDR2 FQNEAQ.

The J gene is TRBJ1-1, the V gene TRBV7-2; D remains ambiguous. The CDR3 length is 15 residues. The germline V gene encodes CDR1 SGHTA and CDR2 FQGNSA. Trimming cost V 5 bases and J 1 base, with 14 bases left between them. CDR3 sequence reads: CASSPRGSANTEAFF. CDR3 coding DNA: TGTGCCAGCAGCCCCCGCGGTAGCGCGAACACTGAAGCTTTCTTT.

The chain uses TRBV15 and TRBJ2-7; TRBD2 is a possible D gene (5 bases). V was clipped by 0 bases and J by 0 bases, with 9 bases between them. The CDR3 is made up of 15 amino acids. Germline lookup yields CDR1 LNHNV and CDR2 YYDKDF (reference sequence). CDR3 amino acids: CATSREVGSSYEQYF. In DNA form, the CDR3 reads TGTGCCACCAGCAGAGAGGTTGGGAGCTCCTACGAGCAGTACTTC.

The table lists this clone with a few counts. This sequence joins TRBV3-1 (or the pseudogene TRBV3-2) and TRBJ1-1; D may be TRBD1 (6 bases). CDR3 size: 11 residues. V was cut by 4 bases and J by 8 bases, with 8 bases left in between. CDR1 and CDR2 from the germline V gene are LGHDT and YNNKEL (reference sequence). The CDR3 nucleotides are TGTGCCAGCAGCCGGACAGACGAAGCTTTCTTT. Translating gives CASSRTDEAFF.

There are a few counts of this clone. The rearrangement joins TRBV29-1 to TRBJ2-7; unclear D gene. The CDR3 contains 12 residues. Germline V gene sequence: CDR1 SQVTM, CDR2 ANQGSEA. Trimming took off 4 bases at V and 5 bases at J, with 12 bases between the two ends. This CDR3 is CSVVEGNDEQYF. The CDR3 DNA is TGCAGCGTTGTTGAAGGGAACGACGAGCAGTACTTC.

The CDR3 nucleotides are TGTGCCTGCCCGACGGACTCTGGAAACACCATATATTTT. Translating it yields CACPTDSGNTIYF. The rearrangement links TRBV30 to TRBJ1-3; D is uncertain. The germline CDR1 and CDR2 sequences are GTSNPN and SVGIG (reference sequence). The V and J ends lost 6 bases and 0 bases respectively, with 9 bases between them. This CDR3 has 13 amino acids.

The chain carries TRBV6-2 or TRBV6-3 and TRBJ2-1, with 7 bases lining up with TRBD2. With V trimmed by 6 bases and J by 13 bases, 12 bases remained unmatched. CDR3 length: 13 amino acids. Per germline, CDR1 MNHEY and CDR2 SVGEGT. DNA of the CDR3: TGTGCCAGCAGCATGATCACTAGCGTAGGACAGTTCTTC. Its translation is CASSMITSVGQFF.

CDR3 coding DNA: TGTGCTAGTGGTTTGGCTCGGCGGGCCACCACAGATACGCAGTATTTT. Translating gives CASGLARRATTDTQYF. The V and J genes are TRBV12-5 and TRBJ2-3, with a tentative D call TRBD2 (5 bases). CDR1 and CDR2 from the germline V gene are LGHNT and FRNRAP. V shed 1 base and J shed 2 bases, with 13 bases lying between them. The CDR3 runs to 16 residues.

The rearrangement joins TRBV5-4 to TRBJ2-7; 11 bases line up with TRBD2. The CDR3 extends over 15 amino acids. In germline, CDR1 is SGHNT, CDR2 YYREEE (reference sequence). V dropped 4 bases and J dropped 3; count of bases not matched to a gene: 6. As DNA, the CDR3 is TGTGCCAGCAGCCCGATGGGACTAGCGGTCTACGAGCAGTACTTC. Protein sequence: CASSPMGLAVYEQYF.

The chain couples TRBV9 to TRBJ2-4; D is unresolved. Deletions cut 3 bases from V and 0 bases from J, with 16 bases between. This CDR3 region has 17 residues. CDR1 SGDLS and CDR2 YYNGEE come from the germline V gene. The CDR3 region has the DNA TGTGCCAGCAGCGAGGGAAGGGTAACCGGAGCCAAAAACATTCAGTACTTC. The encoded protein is CASSEGRVTGAKNIQYF.

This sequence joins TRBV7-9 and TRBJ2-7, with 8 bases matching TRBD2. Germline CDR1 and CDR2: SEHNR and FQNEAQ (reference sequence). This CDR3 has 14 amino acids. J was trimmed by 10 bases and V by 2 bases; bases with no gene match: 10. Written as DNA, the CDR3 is TGTGCCAGCAGCTTAACCGGGAGGGCCGAACTACAGTACTTC. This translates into CASSLTGRAELQYF.

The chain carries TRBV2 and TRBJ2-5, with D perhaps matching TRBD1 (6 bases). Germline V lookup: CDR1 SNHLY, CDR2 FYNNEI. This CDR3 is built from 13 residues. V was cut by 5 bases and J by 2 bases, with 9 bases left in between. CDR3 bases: TGTGCCAGCAGTTGGACAGAGCAAGAGACCCAGTACTTC. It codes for CASSWTEQETQYF. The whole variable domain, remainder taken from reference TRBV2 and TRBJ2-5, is EPEVTQTPSHQVTQMGQEVILRCVPISNHLYFYWYRQILGQKVEFLVSFYNNEISEKSEIFDDQFSVERPDGSNFTLKIRSTKLEDSAMYFCASSWTEQETQYFGPGTRLLVL.

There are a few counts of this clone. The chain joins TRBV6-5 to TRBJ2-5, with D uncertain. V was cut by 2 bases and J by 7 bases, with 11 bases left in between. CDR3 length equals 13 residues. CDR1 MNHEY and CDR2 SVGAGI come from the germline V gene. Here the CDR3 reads CASSYTVVGTQYF. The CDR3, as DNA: TGTGCCAGCAGTTACACGGTTGTGGGGACCCAGTACTTC.

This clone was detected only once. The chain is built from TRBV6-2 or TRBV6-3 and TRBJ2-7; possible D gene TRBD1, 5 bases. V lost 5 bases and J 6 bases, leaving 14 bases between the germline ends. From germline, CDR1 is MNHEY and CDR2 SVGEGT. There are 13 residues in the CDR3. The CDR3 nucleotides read TGTGCCAGCAGTCAAAACAGGATGGGCGAGCAGTACTTC. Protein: CASSQNRMGEQYF.

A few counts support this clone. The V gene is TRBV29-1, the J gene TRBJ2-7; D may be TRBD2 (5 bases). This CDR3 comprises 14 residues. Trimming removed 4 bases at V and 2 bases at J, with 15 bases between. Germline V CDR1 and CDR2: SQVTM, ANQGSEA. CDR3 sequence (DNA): TGCAGCGTTGCCCGGGATACTAATCCCTACGAGCAGTACTTC. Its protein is CSVARDTNPYEQYF.